This T cell receptor (beta chain) was profiled in a study of T cells after yellow fever vaccination. Study-level findings and limits: Clonotype sharing between CD4 and CD8 compartments was small. Primary-vaccination clones mostly resurfaced post-booster (about 96% CD4, 85% to 90% CD8).

Turning to this clonotype: Its cognate antigen is unknown.

Universal primer sites and UMIs were introduced during 5'RACE template-switching synthesis of TCR cDNA. TCRdb fed the 5' RACE reads into MiXCR, producing one record per CDR3 protein. The data contain about 510,000 distinct CDR3 sequences, roughly 22% of them seen just once; the ten biggest clones take up roughly 16%. V was clipped by 0 bases and J by 11 bases, with 13 bases between them. The CDR3 totals 13 residues. Per the germline V gene, CDR1 is KGHSH and CDR2 is LQKENI. The chain carries TRBV18 and TRBJ1-1; TRBD1 might be the D (6 bases). This clonotype originated in a young man who received the YFV17D yellow fever vaccine. The material sequenced was PBMCs, taken less than 25 days after the first yellow fever vaccination. The CDR3 bases are TGTGCCAGCTCACCACCGAACGGGGGGCAGGCTTTCTTT. Translated: CASSPPNGGQAFF.